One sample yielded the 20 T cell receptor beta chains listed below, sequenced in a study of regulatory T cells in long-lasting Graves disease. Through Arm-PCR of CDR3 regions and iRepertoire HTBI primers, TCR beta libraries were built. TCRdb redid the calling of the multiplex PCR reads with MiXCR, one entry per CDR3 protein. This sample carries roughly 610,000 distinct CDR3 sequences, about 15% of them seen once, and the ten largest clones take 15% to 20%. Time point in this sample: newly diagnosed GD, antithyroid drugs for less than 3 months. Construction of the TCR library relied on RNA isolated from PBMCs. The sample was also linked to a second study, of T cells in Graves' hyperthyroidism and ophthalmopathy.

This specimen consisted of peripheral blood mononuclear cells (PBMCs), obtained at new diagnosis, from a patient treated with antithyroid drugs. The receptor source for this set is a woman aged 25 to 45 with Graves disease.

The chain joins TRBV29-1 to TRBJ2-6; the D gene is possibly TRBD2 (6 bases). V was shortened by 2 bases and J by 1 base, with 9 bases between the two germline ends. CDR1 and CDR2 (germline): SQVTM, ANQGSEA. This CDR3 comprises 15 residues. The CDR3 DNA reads TGCAGCGTTGAAACGAGCGGGTCTGGGGCCAACGTCCTGACTTTC. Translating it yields CSVETSGSGANVLTF.

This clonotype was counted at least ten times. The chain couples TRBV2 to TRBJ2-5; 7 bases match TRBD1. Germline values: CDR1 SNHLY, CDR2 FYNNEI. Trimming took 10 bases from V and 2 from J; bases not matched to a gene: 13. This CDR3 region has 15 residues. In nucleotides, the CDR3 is TGTGCCATCACTACAGGGGTCACCATTCAAGAGACCCAGTACTTC. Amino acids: CAITTGVTIQETQYF.

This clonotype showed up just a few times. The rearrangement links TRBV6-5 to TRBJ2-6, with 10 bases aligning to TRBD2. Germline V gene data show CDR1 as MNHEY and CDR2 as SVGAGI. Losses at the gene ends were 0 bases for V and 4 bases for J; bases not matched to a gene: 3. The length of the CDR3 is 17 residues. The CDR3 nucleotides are TGTGCCAGCAGTTACTCGACTAGCGGGTTCGGGGCCAACGTCCTGACTTTC. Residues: CASSYSTSGFGANVLTF.

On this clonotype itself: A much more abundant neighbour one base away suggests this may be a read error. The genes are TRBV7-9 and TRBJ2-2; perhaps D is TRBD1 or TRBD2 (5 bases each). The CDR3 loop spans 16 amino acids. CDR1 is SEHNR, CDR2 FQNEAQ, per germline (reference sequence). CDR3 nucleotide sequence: TGTGTCAGCAGCGTGGGACCGATCCCGAACACCGGGGAGCTGTTTTTT. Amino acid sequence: CVSSVGPIPNTGELFF. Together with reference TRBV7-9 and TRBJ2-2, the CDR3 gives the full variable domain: DTGVSQNPRHKITKRGQNVTFRCDPISEHNRLYWYRQTLGQGPEFLTYFQNEAQLEKSRLLSDRFSAERPKGSFSTLEIQRTEQGDSAMYLCVSSVGPIPNTGELFFGEGSRLTVL.

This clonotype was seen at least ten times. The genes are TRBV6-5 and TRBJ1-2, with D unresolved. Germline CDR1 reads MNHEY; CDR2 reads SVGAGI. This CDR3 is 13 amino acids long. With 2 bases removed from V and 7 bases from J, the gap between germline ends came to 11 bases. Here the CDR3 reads CASSYGGFRGYTF. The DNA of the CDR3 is TGTGCCAGCAGTTACGGCGGGTTCCGTGGCTACACCTTC.

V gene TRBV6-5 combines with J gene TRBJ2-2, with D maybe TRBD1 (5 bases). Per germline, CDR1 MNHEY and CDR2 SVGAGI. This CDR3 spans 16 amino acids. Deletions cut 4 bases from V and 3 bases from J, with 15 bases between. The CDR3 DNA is TGTGCCAGCAGTTCTCCCCTCCAGGGTCACACCGGGGAGCTGTTTTTT. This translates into CASSSPLQGHTGELFF.

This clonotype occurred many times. This chain's CDR3 is CASRRQNSNQPQHF. The CDR3 bases are TGTGCCAGCAGACGACAGAATAGCAATCAGCCCCAGCATTTT. This chain joins TRBV6-1 and TRBJ1-5; a possible D gene is TRBD1 (5 bases). Germline CDR1 and CDR2: MNHNS and SASEGT. V shed 6 bases and J shed 0 bases, with 9 bases lying between them. The CDR3 consists of 14 residues.

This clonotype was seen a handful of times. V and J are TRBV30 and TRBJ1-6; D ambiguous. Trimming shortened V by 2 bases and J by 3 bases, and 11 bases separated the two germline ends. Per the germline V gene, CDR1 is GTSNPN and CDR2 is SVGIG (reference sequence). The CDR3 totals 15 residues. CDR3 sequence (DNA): TGTGCCTGGAGTACAACCAGGAACTATAATTCACCCCTCCACTTT. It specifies CAWSTTRNYNSPLHF. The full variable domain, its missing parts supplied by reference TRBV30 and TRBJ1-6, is SQTIHQWPATLVQPVGSPLSLECTVEGTSNPNLYWYRQAAGRGLQLLFYSVGIGQISSEVPQNLSASRPQDRQFILSSKKLLLSDSGFYLCAWSTTRNYNSPLHFGNGTRLTVT.

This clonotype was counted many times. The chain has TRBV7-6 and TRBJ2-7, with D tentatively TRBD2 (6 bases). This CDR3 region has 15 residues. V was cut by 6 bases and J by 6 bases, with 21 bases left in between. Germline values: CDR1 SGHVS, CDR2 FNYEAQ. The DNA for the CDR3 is TGTGCCAGCAGTTCCACCGGGGGAGGTGAGAGCGAGCAGTACTTC. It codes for CASSSTGGGESEQYF.

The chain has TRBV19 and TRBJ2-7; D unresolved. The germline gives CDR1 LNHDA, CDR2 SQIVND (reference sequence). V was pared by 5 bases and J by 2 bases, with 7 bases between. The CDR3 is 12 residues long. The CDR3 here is CASSERPYEQYF. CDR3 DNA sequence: TGTGCCAGTAGTGAGAGACCCTACGAGCAGTACTTC.

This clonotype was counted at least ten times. CDR3 amino acids: CASSVVSQPQHF. In DNA, the CDR3 is TGTGCCAGCAGCGTTGTATCTCAGCCCCAGCATTTT. The chain uses TRBV6-1 and TRBJ1-5; D not certain. Trimming removed 6 bases from V and 6 bases from J, with 9 bases in between. The CDR3 sequence is 12 residues long. The germline V gene encodes CDR1 MNHNS and CDR2 SASEGT.

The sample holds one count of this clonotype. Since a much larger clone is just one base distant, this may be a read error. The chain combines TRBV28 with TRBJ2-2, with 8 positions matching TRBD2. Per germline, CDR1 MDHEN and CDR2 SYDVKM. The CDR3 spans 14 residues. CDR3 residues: CTSSSSGSAGELFF. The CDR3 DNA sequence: TGTACCAGCAGTTCCAGCGGGAGTGCCGGGGAGCTGTTTTTT.

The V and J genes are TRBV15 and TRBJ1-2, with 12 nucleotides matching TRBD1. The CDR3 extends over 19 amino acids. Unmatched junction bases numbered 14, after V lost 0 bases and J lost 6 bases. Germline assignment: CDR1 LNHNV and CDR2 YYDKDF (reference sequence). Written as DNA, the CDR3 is TGTGCCACCAGCAGAGATTCGCCCATGTCGGGACAGGGGGCGAATGGCTACACCTTC. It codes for CATSRDSPMSGQGANGYTF. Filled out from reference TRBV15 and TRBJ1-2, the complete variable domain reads DAMVIQNPRYQVTQFGKPVTLSCSQTLNHNVMYWYQQKSSQAPKLLFHYYDKDFNNEADTPDNFQSRRPNTSFCFLDIRSPGLGDTAMYLCATSRDSPMSGQGANGYTFGSGTRLTVV.

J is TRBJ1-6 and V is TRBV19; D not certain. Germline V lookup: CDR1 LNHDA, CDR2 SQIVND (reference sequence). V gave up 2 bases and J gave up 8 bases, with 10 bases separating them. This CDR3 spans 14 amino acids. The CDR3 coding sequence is TGTGCCAGTAGTATACCCGGACGTTATTCACCCCTCCACTTT. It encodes CASSIPGRYSPLHF.

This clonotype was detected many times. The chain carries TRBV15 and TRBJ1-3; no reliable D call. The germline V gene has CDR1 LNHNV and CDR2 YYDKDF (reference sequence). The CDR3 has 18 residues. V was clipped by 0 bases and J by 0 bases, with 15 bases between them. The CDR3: CATSREWFGRNSGNTIYF. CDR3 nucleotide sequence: TGTGCCACCAGCAGAGAATGGTTTGGCAGAAACTCTGGAAACACCATATATTTT.

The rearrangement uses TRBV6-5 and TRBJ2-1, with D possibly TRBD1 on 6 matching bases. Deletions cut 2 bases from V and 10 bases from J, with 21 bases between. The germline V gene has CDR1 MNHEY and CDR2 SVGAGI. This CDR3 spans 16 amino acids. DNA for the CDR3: TGTGCCAGCAGTTACGCCGTGGGGGCGGCCCGCGCGGAGCAGTTCTTC. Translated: CASSYAVGAARAEQFF.

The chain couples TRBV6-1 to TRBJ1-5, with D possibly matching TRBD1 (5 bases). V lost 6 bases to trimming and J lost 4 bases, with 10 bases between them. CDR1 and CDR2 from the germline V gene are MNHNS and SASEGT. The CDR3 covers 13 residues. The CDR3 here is CASRGPENQPQHF. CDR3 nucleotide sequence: TGTGCCAGCAGGGGACCCGAAAATCAGCCCCAGCATTTT.

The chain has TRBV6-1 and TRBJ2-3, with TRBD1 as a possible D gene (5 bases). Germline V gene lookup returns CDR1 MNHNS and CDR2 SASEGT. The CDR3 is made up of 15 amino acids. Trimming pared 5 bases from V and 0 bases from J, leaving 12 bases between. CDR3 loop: CASSKTVTSTDTQYF. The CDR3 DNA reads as TGTGCCAGCAGTAAGACAGTGACTAGCACAGATACGCAGTATTTT.

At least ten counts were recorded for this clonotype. The CDR3 DNA is TGTGCCAGCGGTAAGATGCCCCAGCATTTT. Its translation is CASGKMPQHF. V and J are TRBV27 and TRBJ1-5; unclear D gene. From germline, CDR1 is MNHEY and CDR2 SMNVEV (reference sequence). This CDR3 comprises 10 residues. The ends were cut back, 8 bases at V and 9 bases at J, with 8 bases in the middle.

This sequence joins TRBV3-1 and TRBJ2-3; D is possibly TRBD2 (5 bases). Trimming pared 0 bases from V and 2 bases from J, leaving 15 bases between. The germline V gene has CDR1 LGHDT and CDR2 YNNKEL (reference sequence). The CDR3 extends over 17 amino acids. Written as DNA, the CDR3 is TGTGCCAGCAGCCAAGATTTGCGCGGAGGATTCACAGATACGCAGTATTTT. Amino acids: CASSQDLRGGFTDTQYF.